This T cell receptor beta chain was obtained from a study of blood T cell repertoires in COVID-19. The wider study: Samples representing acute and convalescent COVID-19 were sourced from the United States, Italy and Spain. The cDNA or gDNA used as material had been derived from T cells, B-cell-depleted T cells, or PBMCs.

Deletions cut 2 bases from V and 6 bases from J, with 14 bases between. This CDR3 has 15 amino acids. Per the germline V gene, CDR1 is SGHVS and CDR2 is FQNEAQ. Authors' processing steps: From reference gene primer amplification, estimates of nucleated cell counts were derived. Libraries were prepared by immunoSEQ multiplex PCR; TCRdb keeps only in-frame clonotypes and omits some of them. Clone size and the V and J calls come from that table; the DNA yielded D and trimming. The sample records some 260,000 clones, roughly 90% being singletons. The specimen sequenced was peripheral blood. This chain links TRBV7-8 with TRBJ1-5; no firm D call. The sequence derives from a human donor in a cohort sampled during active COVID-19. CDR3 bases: TGTGCCAGCAGCTTATTGAGGGAAAAGGGTCAGCCCCAGCATTTT. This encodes CASSLLREKGQPQHF.